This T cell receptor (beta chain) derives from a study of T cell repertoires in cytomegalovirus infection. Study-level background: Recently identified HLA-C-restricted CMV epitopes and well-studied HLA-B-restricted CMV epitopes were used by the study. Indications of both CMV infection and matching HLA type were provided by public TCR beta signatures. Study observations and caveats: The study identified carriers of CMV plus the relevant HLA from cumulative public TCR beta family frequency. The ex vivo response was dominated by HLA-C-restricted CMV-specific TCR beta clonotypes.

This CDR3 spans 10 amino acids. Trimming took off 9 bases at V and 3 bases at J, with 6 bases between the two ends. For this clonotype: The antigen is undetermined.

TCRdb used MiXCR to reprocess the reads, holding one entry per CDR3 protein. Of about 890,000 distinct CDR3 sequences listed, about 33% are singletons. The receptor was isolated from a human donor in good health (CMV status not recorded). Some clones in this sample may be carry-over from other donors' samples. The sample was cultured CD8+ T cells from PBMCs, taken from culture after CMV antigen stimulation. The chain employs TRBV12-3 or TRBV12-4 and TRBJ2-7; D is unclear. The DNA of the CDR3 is TGTGCCAGTTTTCACTACGAGCAGTACTTC. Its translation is CASFHYEQYF.